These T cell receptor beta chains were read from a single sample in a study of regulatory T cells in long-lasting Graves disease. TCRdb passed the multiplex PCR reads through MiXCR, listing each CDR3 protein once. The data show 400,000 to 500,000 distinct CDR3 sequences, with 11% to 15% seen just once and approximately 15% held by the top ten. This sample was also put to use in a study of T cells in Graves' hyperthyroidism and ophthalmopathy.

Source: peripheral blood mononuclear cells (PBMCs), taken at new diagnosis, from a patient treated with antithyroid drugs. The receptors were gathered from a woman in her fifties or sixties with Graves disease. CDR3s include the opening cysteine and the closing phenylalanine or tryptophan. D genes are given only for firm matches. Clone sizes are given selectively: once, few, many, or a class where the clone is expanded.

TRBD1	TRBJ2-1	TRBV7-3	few	CASSLAGTGHNEQFF	TGTGCCAGCAGCTTAGCGGGGACAGGCCACAATGAGCAGTTCTTC
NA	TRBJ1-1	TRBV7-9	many	CASSHMNTEAFF	TGTGCCAGCAGCCATATGAACACTGAAGCTTTCTTT
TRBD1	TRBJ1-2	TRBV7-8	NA	CASSLYDPGQGRLINYGYTF	TGTGCCAGCAGCTTATATGATCCGGGACAGGGGCGATTAATTAACTATGGCTACACCTTC
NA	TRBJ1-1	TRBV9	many	CASSVEGGMNTEAFF	TGTGCCAGCAGCGTAGAGGGGGGAATGAACACTGAAGCTTTCTTT
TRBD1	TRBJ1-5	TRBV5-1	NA	CASSPTGGVGQPQHF	TGCGCCAGCAGCCCGACAGGGGGTGTCGGTCAGCCCCAGCATTTT
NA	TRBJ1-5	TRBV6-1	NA	CASSPGWQRRDNQPQHF	TGTGCCAGCAGCCCCGGGTGGCAGCGAAGGGACAATCAGCCCCAGCATTTT
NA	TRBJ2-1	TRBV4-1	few	CASSRGWSEQFF	TGCGCCAGCAGCCGGGGGTGGTCCGAGCAGTTCTTC
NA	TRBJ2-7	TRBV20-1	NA	CSASTPEGLNEQYF	TGCAGTGCTAGCACTCCGGAGGGCCTCAACGAGCAGTACTTC
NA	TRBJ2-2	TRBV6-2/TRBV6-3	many	CASSYNGANTGELFF	TGTGCCAGCAGTTATAACGGAGCGAACACCGGGGAGCTGTTTTTT
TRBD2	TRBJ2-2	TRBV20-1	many	CSARGQTSGANTGELFF	TGCAGTGCTAGAGGGCAGACTAGCGGGGCGAACACCGGGGAGCTGTTTTTT
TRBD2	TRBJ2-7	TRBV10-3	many	CAIEGLGTSGTYEQYF	TGTGCCATCGAGGGCCTCGGGACTAGCGGGACCTACGAGCAGTACTTC
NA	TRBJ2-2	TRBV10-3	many	CAISGGRSDTGELFF	TGTGCCATCAGTGGAGGGAGGTCGGACACCGGGGAGCTGTTTTTT
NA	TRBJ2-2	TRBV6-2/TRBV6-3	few	CASSERRGLEYTGELFF	TGTGCCAGCAGTGAACGAAGGGGACTCGAATACACCGGGGAGCTGTTTTTT
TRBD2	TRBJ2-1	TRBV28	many	CASSPPTASGSYNEQFF	TGTGCCAGCAGTCCACCAACAGCTAGCGGCAGTTACAATGAGCAGTTCTTC
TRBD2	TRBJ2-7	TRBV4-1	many	CASSHIAGGSYEQYF	TGCGCCAGCAGCCACATAGCGGGAGGCTCCTACGAGCAGTACTTC
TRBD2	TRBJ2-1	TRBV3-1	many	CASSPQSLTSGSNNEQFF	TGTGCCAGCAGCCCTCAGTCCTTGACTAGCGGGAGTAACAATGAGCAGTTCTTC
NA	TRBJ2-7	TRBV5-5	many	CASSLGAQGSSYEQYF	TGCGCCAGCAGCTTGGGGGCCCAGGGGAGCTCCTACGAGCAGTACTTC
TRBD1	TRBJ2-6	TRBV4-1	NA	CASSQFPGQGLSGANVLTF	TGCGCCAGCAGCCAATTTCCGGGACAGGGACTCTCTGGGGCCAACGTCCTGACTTTC
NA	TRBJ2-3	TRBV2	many	CASSEAGFAGTDTQYF	TGTGCCAGCAGTGAAGCAGGGTTTGCCGGCACAGATACGCAGTATTTT
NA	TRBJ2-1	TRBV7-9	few	CASSSLGSPLSDFF	TGTGCCAGCAGCTCCCTGGGCAGCCCACTATCCGATTTCTTC
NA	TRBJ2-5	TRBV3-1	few	CASSQDLGGGGTVQETQYF	TGTGCCAGCAGCCAAGACCTGGGGGGTGGGGGAACAGTCCAAGAGACCCAGTACTTC
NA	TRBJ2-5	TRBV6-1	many	CASRQGSETQYF	TGTGCCAGCAGACAGGGTTCAGAGACCCAGTACTTC
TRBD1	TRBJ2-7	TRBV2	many	CASSARTGVAEQYF	TGTGCCAGCAGTGCCCGGACAGGGGTCGCCGAGCAGTACTTC
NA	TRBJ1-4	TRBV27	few	CASSTRAGGEKLFF	TGTGCCAGCAGTACCCGGGCTGGGGGTGAAAAACTGTTTTTT
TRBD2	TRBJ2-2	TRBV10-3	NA	CAVNPTERGTGELFF	TGTGCCGTCAACCCGACGGAGCGGGGCACCGGGGAGCTGTTTTTT
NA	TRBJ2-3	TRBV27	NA	CASSSTQGGTDTQYF	TGTGCCAGCAGTTCCACCCAAGGAGGAACAGATACGCAGTATTTT
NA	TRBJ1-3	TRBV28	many	CASSLGTYSGNTIYF	TGTGCCAGCAGTTTAGGGACCTACTCTGGAAACACCATATATTTT
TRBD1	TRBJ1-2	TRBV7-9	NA	CASSLRGQNYGYTF	TGTGCCAGCAGCTTAAGGGGGCAGAACTATGGCTACACCTTC
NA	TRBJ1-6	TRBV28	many	CASSWTRGYNSPLHF	TGTGCCAGCAGTTGGACGCGCGGTTATAATTCACCCCTCCACTTT
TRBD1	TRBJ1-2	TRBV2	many	CASTRTGNNYGYTF	TGTGCCAGCACCCGGACAGGGAATAACTATGGCTACACCTTC
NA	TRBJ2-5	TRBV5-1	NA	CASSLGAVSGYQETQYF	TGCGCCAGCAGCTTGGGGGCTGTTAGCGGATACCAAGAGACCCAGTACTTC
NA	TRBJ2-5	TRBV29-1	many	CSVVYFVLGETQYF	TGCAGCGTTGTCTATTTTGTGCTGGGGGAGACCCAGTACTTC
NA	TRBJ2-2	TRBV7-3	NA	CASSPRGGGELFF	TGTGCCAGCAGCCCTCGGGGCGGCGGGGAGCTGTTTTTT
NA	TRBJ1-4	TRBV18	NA	CASSPTGATNEKLFF	TGTGCCAGCTCACCCACGGGGGCAACTAATGAAAAACTGTTTTTT
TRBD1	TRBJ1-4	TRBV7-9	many	CASSDRDRDEKLFF	TGTGCCAGCAGCGACCGGGACAGGGATGAAAAACTGTTTTTT
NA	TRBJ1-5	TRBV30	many	CAWSMGNQPQHF	TGTGCCTGGAGTATGGGCAATCAGCCCCAGCATTTT
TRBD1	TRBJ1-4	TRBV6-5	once	CASSSGGQSTNEKLFF	TGTGCCAGCAGTTCAGGGGGCCAATCAACTAATGAAAAACTGTTTTTT
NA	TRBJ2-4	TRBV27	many	CASSSSVEAKNIQYF	TGTGCCAGCAGTTCATCCGTAGAAGCCAAAAACATTCAGTACTTC
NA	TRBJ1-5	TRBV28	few	CASSLWVEPQHF	TGTGCCAGCAGTTTATGGGTTGAGCCCCAGCATTTT
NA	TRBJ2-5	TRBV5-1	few	CASSLPSGETQYF	TGCGCCAGCAGCTTGCCGTCAGGAGAGACCCAGTACTTC
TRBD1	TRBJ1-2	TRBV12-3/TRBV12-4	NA	CASSFFIVRGHYGYTF	TGTGCCAGCAGTTTTTTTATCGTCAGGGGGCATTATGGCTACACCTTC
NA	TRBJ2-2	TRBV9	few	CASSVAPRTVTGELFF	TGTGCCAGCAGCGTAGCCCCACGGACAGTAACCGGGGAGCTGTTTTTT
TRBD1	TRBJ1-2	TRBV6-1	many	CASGRDRANYGYTF	TGTGCCAGCGGCCGGGACAGGGCTAACTATGGCTACACCTTC
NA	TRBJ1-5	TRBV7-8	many	CASSFYGGGRNQPQHF	TGTGCCAGCAGCTTCTATGGGGGAGGACGGAATCAGCCCCAGCATTTT